This T cell receptor beta chain is from a study of T cell responses to AZD1222 COVID-19 vaccine. The CDR3 spans 15 residues. J lost 5 bases, V lost 3 bases, and 12 bases had no gene match. Germline V gives CDR1 GTSNPN, CDR2 SVGIG (reference sequence). Sequencing was performed with immunoSEQ multiplex PCR; in TCRdb, only in-frame clones are kept and a portion is missing. The sample gives about 110,000 clones, about four fifths of which show up once; approximately 5% is in the top ten. The V call is TRBV30, the J call TRBJ1-2; 7 bases align to TRBD1. The input for sequencing was peripheral blood, taken on day 0 of AZD1222 vaccination. The clonotype originates from an adult in good health. The CDR3 sequence is CAWRTLRTGEYGYTF. The CDR3 DNA follows: TGTGCCTGGAGGACCCTCCGGACAGGCGAGTATGGCTACACCTTC.